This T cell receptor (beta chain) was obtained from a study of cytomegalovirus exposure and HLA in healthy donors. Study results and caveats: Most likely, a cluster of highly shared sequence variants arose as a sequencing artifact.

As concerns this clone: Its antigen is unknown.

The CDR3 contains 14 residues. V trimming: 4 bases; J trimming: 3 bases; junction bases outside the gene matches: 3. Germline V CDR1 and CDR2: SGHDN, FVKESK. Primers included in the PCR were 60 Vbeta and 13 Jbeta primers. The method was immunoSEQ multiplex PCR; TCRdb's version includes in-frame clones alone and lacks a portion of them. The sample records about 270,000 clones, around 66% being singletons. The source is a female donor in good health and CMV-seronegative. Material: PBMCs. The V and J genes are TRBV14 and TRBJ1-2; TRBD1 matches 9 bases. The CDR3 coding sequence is TGTGCCAGCAGCCGGGGACAGGGATACTATGGCTACACCTTC. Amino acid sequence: CASSRGQGYYGYTF.